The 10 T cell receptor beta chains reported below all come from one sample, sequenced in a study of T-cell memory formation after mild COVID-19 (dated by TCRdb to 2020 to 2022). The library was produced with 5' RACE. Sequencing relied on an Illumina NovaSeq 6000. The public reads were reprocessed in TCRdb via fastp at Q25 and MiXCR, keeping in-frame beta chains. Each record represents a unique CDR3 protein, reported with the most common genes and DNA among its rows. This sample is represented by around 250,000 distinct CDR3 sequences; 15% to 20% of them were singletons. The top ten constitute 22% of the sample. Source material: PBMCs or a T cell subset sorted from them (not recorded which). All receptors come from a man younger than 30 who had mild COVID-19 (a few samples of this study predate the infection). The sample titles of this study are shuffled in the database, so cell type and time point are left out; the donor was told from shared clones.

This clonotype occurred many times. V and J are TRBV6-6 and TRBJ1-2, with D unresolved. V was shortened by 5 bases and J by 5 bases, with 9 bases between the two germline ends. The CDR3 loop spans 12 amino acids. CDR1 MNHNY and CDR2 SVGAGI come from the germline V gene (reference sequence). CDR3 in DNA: TGTGCCAGCAGTGACGATACGTATGGCTACACCTTC. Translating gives CASSDDTYGYTF.

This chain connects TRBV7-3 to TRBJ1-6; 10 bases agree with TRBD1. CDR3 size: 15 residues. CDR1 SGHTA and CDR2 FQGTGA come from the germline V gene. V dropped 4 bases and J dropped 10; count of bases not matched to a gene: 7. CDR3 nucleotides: TGTGCCAGCAGCTCAGTGGGACAGGGGACCTCACCCCTCCACTTT. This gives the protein CASSSVGQGTSPLHF.

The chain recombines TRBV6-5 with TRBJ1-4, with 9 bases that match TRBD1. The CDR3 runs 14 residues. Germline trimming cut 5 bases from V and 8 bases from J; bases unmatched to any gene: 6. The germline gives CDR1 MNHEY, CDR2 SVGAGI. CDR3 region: CASSTGTGTEKLFF. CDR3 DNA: TGTGCCAGCAGTACCGGGACAGGGACGGAAAAACTGTTTTTT.

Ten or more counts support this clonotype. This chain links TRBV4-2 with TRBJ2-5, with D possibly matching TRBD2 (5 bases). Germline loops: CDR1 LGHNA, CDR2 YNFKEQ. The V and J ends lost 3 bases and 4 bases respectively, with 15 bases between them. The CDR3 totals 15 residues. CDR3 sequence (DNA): TGTGCCAGCAGCCACCCCTGGGAGCCACGAGAGACCCAGTACTTC. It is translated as CASSHPWEPRETQYF.

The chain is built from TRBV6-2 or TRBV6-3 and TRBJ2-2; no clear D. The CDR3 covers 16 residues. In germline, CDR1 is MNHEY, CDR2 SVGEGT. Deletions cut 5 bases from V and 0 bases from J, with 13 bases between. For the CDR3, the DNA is TGTGCCAGCAGTGCCTTTTGGGCAGCGAACACCGGGGAGCTGTTTTTT. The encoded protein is CASSAFWAANTGELFF.

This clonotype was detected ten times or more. CDR3 nucleotide sequence: TGTGCCAGCAGTTTAACCGCAGGGGACGTGAGGACAGATACGCAGTATTTT. Protein product: CASSLTAGDVRTDTQYF. The rearrangement joins TRBV27 to TRBJ2-3, with D maybe TRBD1 (6 bases). The length of the CDR3 is 17 residues. V dropped 2 bases and J dropped 3 bases, with 18 bases sitting between them. Germline CDR1 reads MNHEY; CDR2 reads SMNVEV (reference sequence).

This chain's CDR3 is CASSSPGLYNEQFF. Written as DNA, the CDR3 is TGTGCCAGCAGCTCTCCGGGACTATACAATGAGCAGTTCTTC. V and J are TRBV7-2 and TRBJ2-1; 7 positions agree with TRBD2. V lost 4 bases to trimming and J lost 4 bases; unmatched junction nucleotides: 4. CDR1 is SGHTA, CDR2 FQGNSA, per germline. The CDR3 spans 14 residues.

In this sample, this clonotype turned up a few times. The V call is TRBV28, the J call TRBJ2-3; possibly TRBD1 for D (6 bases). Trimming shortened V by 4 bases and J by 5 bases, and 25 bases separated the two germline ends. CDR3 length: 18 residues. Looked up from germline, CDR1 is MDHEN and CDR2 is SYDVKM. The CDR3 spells CASSSQGSRSSHGDTQYF. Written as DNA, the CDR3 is TGTGCCAGCAGTTCGCAGGGGTCTCGATCTTCTCATGGAGATACGCAGTATTTT.

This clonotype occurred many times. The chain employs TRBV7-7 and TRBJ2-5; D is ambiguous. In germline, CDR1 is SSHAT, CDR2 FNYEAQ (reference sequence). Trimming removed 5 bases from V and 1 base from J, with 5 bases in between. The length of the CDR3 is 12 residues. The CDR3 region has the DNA TGTGCCAGCAGCCCGGTCCAAGAGACCCAGTACTTC. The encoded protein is CASSPVQETQYF.

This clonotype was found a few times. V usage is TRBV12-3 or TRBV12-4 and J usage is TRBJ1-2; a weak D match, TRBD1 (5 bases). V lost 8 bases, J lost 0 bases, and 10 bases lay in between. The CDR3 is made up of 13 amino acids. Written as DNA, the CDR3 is TGTGCCAGCGGGCTGACAGCTAACTATGGCTACACCTTC. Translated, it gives CASGLTANYGYTF.